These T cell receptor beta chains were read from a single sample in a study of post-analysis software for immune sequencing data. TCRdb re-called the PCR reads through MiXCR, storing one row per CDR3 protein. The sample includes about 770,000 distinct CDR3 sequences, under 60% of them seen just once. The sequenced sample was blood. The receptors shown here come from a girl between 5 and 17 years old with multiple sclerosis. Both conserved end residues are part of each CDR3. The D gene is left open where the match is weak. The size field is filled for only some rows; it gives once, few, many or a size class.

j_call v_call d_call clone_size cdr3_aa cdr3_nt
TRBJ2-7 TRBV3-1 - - CATTKGTQAYKQYF TGTGCCACCACGAAGGGGACCCAAGCCTACAAGCAGTACTTC
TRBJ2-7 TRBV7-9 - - CTSSLVSTYNEQYF TGTACCAGCAGCTTGGTTAGTACCTACAATGAGCAGTACTTC
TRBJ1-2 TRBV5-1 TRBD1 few CASSSDLTGDGYTF TGCGCCAGCAGTTCGGATCTCACAGGGGATGGCTACACCTTC
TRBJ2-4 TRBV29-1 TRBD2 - CSVGGGFKNIQYF TGCAGCGTTGGGGGGGGATTCAAAAACATTCAGTACTTC
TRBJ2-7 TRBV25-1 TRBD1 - CASGTGFEQYF TGTGCCAGCGGGACAGGGTTCGAGCAGTACTTC
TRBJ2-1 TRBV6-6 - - CASLGTPSMFF TGTGCCAGCCTCGGGACGCCCAGTATGTTCTTC
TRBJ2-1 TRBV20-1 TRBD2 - CSARGSEREGPGYNEQFF TGCAGTGCTAGAGGGTCAGAGCGGGAGGGCCCCGGGTACAATGAGCAGTTCTTC
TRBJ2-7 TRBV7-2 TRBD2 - CASSLAPLGLAGGEQYF TGTGCCAGCAGCTTAGCGCCACTCGGACTAGCGGGGGGGGAGCAGTACTTC
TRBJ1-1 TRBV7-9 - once CASSWVESEAFF TGTGCCAGCAGCTGGGTCGAGTCTGAAGCTTTCTTT
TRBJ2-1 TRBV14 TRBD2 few CASSQARLAGTRYANEQFF TGTGCCAGCAGCCAAGCGAGACTAGCGGGTACCCGATACGCCAATGAGCAGTTCTTC
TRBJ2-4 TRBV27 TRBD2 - CASSSPREGRRDIQYF TGTGCCAGCAGTTCCCCTCGGGAGGGCCGGAGAGACATTCAGTACTTC
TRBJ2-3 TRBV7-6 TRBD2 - CASSRYLSGRATDTQYF TGTGCCAGCAGCCGTTACCTTAGCGGGAGGGCAACAGATACGCAGTATTTT
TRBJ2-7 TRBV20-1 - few CSAMGTRSYEQYF TGCAGTGCTATGGGGACCCGGTCCTACGAGCAGTACTTC
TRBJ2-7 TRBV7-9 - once CASSNGMGSYEQYF TGTGCCAGCAGCAACGGAATGGGGTCCTACGAGCAGTACTTC
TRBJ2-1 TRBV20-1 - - CSPWSLTYNEQFF TGCAGCCCCTGGAGCCTAACGTACAATGAGCAGTTCTTC
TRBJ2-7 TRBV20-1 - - CSARVGGHEQYF TGCAGTGCTAGAGTGGGCGGTCACGAGCAGTACTTC